The sequence of this T cell receptor (beta chain) was determined in a study of OX40 agonist ivuxolimab in advanced cancers. About the research overall: At 82.7% male, the cohort had a mean age of 60 years, ranging from roughly 20 to 90.

The CDR3 is 14 amino acids. Trimming took off 2 bases at V and 5 bases at J, with 10 bases between the two ends. CDR1 and CDR2 (germline): KGHSH, LQKENI. Study outcomes and limitations: At doses 0.1 to 3.0 mg/kg, CD4+ and CD8+ clones expanded. In general, CD8+ T cells held more expanded clones than CD4+ did, on average.

A word on this clone: What it binds is unknown.

Sampling of blood occurred at baseline, cycle 4 day 1, and cycle 7 day 1. Some clones are missing from TCRdb's copy, which holds only in-frame ones; the method was immunoSEQ multiplex PCR. The sample carries 65,000 to 85,000 clones, more than 70% recorded once. The rearrangement links TRBV18 to TRBJ2-1, with D tentatively TRBD2 (6 bases). The material was CD4+ or CD8+ T cells sorted from blood, obtained in a trial of the OX40 agonist ivuxolimab. The sequence came from an adult with an advanced solid tumor such as melanoma, head and neck, liver or kidney cancer. The DNA for the CDR3 is TGTGCCAGCTCACCAAGGGACTTAAACAATGAGCAGTTCTTC. Residues: CASSPRDLNNEQFF.